This T cell receptor (beta chain) was sequenced during a study of T-cell memory formation after mild COVID-19. Whole-study findings and limits: There were some responding clones in pre-infection memory, which suggested that cross-reactive memory had joined. Among CD4+ contracting clones, most were CM and EM, and CD8+ ones EMRA.

Concerning this clonotype itself: Antigen: not known.

Using its own MiXCR run on the 5' RACE reads, TCRdb lists one record per CDR3 protein. In the table there are about 250,000 distinct CDR3 sequences, 15% to 17% of which are singletons. V lost 4 bases, J lost 5 bases, and 18 bases lay in between. This CDR3 has 15 amino acids. CDR1 SGHRS and CDR2 YFSETQ come from the germline V gene. The origin of this receptor is an adult woman who had mild COVID-19 (a few samples of this study predate the infection). Cell type and time point are not known. The V and J genes are TRBV5-1 and TRBJ2-5; either TRBD1 or TRBD2 may supply D (7 bases each). Sequencing used PBMCs or a T cell subset sorted from them (not recorded which). The CDR3 spells CASSLADRPSETQYF. The CDR3 DNA reads as TGCGCCAGCAGCCTAGCGGACAGGCCTTCCGAGACCCAGTACTTC.